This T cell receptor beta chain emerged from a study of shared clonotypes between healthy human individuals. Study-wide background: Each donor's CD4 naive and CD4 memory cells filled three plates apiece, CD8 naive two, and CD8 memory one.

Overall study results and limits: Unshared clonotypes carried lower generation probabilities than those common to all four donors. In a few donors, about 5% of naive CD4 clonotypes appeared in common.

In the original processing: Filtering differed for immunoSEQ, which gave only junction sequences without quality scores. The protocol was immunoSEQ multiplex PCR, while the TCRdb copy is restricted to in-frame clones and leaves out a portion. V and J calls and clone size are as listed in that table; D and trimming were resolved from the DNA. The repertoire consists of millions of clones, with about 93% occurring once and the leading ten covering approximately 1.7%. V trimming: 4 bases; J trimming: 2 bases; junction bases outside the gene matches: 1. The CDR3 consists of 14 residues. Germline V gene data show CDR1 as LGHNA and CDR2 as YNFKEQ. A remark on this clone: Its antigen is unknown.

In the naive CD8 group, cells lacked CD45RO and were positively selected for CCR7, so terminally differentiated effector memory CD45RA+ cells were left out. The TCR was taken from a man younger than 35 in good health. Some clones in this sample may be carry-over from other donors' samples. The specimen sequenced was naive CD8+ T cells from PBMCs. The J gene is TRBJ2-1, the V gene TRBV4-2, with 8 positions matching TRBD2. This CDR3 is CASSPAGAYNEQFF. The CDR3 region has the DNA TGTGCCAGCAGCCCAGCGGGGGCCTACAATGAGCAGTTCTTC.